This TCR beta chain was sequenced for a study of cytotoxic CD8 clonotypes in ibrutinib-treated CLL. About the study: Outcomes included roughly 24 partial and 2 complete responses; after median roughly 71 months, approximately 14 stayed remitted and roughly 12 progressed. The average sample held approximately 240,000 productive templates and 85,000 to 100,000 productive rearrangements.

The protocol was immunoSEQ multiplex PCR, while the TCRdb copy is restricted to in-frame clones and leaves out a portion. Of some 22,000 clones in the sample, around 73% are singletons; the top ten hold around 8.1%. The V end was cut by 2 bases, the J end by 4 bases, with 11 bases between. The germline V gene encodes CDR1 SEHNR and CDR2 FQNEAQ (reference sequence). The CDR3 loop spans 14 amino acids. V is TRBV7-9 and J is TRBJ1-1, with D unclear. This receptor was obtained from a human donor with chronic lymphocytic leukemia. The sample in question was PBMCs, obtained before ibrutinib treatment. The CDR3 DNA follows: TGTGCCAGCAGCTTATTGGAGGGCAGCACTGAAGCTTTCTTT. As protein: CASSLLEGSTEAFF.